This T cell receptor (beta chain) is from a study of shared clonotypes between healthy human individuals. Trimming left V 7 bases short and J 5 bases short, with 11 bases between. CDR3 size: 12 residues. Germline-derived CDR1 and CDR2 are SNHLY and FYNNEI. Donation came from healthy HIV-negative adults that had no recent acute infections or vaccinations. An assay was performed, and its level was deep. Unsorted PBMC contributed 250 to 300 ng DNA, 30,000 to 35,000 T cell genomes, to each replicate PCR. Unsorted PBMC DNA sequencing spanned ten immunoSEQ deep assay plates. The data were produced by immunoSEQ multiplex PCR, yet TCRdb's version contains in-frame clones alone and is incomplete. Of a few hundred thousand clones in the sample, roughly four fifths are singletons; the top ten hold around 12%.

The TCR originated in a woman in her thirties or forties in good health. Some clones in this sample may be carry-over from other donors' samples. This chain connects TRBV2 to TRBJ2-5; D gene unclear. Sequencing used PBMCs. DNA of the CDR3: TGTGCCAGCAAATCCCTCGGGGAGACCCAGTACTTC. It specifies CASKSLGETQYF.